This T cell receptor beta chain was profiled in a study of T cells after yellow fever vaccination. The CDR3 has 13 amino acids. Germline V gives CDR1 MDHEN, CDR2 SYDVKM. V was pared by 4 bases and J by 3 bases, with 9 bases between. Template switching with 5'RACE generated the TCR cDNA and added a universal primer site and UMIs. Using its own MiXCR run on the 5' RACE reads, TCRdb lists one record per CDR3 protein. Of about 340,000 distinct CDR3 sequences in the sample, roughly 9.4% were seen once. This clonotype turned up a few times. V is TRBV28 and J is TRBJ1-2, with a tentative D call TRBD1 (5 bases). The starting material was PBMCs, obtained on the day of the first yellow fever vaccination. This receptor was taken from a man between 18 and 35 years old who received the YFV17D yellow fever vaccine. The CDR3 sequence: CASSSPGHYGYTF. For the CDR3, the DNA is TGTGCCAGCAGTTCACCGGGGCACTATGGCTACACCTTC.